Listed below are T cell receptor beta chains from one sample, sequenced in a study of cytotoxic CD8 clonotypes in ibrutinib-treated CLL. Here immunoSEQ multiplex PCR was the method, and the copy in TCRdb shows in-frame clones only, minus some. The sample lists approximately 280,000 clones, around 77% occurring once. The sample in question was PBMCs, obtained at disease progression, from a patient treated with ibrutinib. The receptors originated from a human donor with chronic lymphocytic leukemia. Each CDR3 is given with its conserved first and last residue. Each record gives: J gene, D gene, clone size, V gene, CDR3 DNA, CDR3 protein. A D gene is named only where the DNA matches it firmly. Not every row has a clone size; where given, it reads once, few, many or a size class.

TRBJ2-3,-,-,TRBV6-5,TGTGCCAGCAGTTCCGATCTTCAGGGGTACACAGATACGCAGTATTTT,CASSSDLQGYTDTQYF
TRBJ2-3,-,-,TRBV5-6,TGTGCCAGCAGCCGCCGTCGGGGCACAGATACGCAGTATTTT,CASSRRRGTDTQYF
TRBJ2-1,TRBD2,-,TRBV5-1,TGCGCCAGCAGCACCTCCGGACTAGCGGGGGGCAATGAGCAGTTCTTC,CASSTSGLAGGNEQFF
TRBJ2-1,-,-,TRBV4-1,TGCGCCAGCAGCCAAGACCCGGACAATGAGCAGTTCTTC,CASSQDPDNEQFF
TRBJ1-2,-,-,TRBV7-2,TGTGCCAGCAGCTTAGCTACAGGGTGGGCCGACTTGGGCTACACCTTC,CASSLATGWADLGYTF
TRBJ2-7,-,few,TRBV6-4,TGTGCCAGCAGTGACAGAAACCAGCAGTACTTC,CASSDRNQQYF
TRBJ2-7,-,few,TRBV28,TGTGCCAGCAGTTTAGGACCTTTTTACGAGCAGTACTTC,CASSLGPFYEQYF
TRBJ2-3,TRBD1,-,TRBV5-6,TGTGCCAGCAGCATCCGGGACAGGGTGTCAGATACGCAGTATTTT,CASSIRDRVSDTQYF
TRBJ2-2,-,-,TRBV9,TGTGCCAGCAGCCCCCCGGACTTGTACACCGGGGAGCTGTTTTTT,CASSPPDLYTGELFF
TRBJ2-7,-,-,TRBV6-6,TGTGCCAGCAGCCAAGGTCGAGTCGGCGAGCAGTACTTC,CASSQGRVGEQYF
TRBJ1-2,TRBD1,-,TRBV27,TGTGCCAGCAGCCCGAACAGGGGAGATGGCTACACCTTC,CASSPNRGDGYTF
TRBJ2-7,-,-,TRBV7-6,TGTGCCAGCAGCCGCCAAGGAGGTGGGGAGCAGTACTTC,CASSRQGGGEQYF
TRBJ2-7,-,few,TRBV2,TGTGCCAGCAGTGAATGGGGAGACGAGCAGTACTTC,CASSEWGDEQYF
TRBJ2-5,-,-,TRBV11-2,TGTGCCAGCAGCTTAGCGGACCGGGAGACCCAGTACTTC,CASSLADRETQYF
TRBJ1-2,-,once,TRBV14,TGTGCCAGCAGCCAATCTGGCAGGGTGGGCTATGGCTACACCTTC,CASSQSGRVGYGYTF
TRBJ2-7,TRBD1,-,TRBV9,TGTGCCAGCAGCCCCCGGACAGGTCCCTACGAGCAGTACTTC,CASSPRTGPYEQYF
TRBJ2-7,-,-,TRBV11-2,TGTGCCAGCAGCTCCGAGCCCGGGTGGGCCTACGAGCAGTACTTC,CASSSEPGWAYEQYF
TRBJ2-2,-,-,TRBV28,TGTGCCAGCAGTTTGGGGGCCGGGGAGCTGTTTTTT,CASSLGAGELFF
TRBJ2-7,TRBD1,-,TRBV5-6,TGTGCCAGCAGCCGGGTGGGACAGGGGTTATACGAGCAGTACTTC,CASSRVGQGLYEQYF
TRBJ2-7,-,few,TRBV7-3,TGTGCCAGCAGCTCGCTGGCGGGTCACGAGCAGTACTTC,CASSSLAGHEQYF
TRBJ2-3,TRBD2,-,TRBV5-6,TGTGCCAGCAGCTGGGGGGGTTCGGATACGCAGTATTTT,CASSWGGSDTQYF
TRBJ2-6,-,-,TRBV7-8,TGTGCCAGCAGCTTATTGCCAGGTCCTACAAAACCCTCTGGGGCCAACGTCCTGACTTTC,CASSLLPGPTKPSGANVLTF
TRBJ1-5,-,once,TRBV2,TGTGCCAGCAGTGAATGGAGGGGGGCGGGGCAGCCCCAGCATTTT,CASSEWRGAGQPQHF
TRBJ2-5,TRBD2,-,TRBV4-1,TGCGCCAGCAGCCAAGCCCGGACTAGCGGGAGTGGAAAAGAGACCCAGTACTTC,CASSQARTSGSGKETQYF
TRBJ2-7,TRBD1,-,TRBV18,TGTGCCAGCTCACCGACTGGACAGGGAGACAACGAGCAGTACTTC,CASSPTGQGDNEQYF
TRBJ2-7,-,-,TRBV7-3,TGTGCCAGCAGCTTAGGCACGCTAGAGCCCGCCTACGAGCAGTACTTC,CASSLGTLEPAYEQYF
TRBJ2-2,-,-,TRBV29-1,TGCAGCGTTGAAGTCCTTCACTTGTCCGGGGAGCTGTTTTTT,CSVEVLHLSGELFF
TRBJ2-7,TRBD1,-,TRBV5-4,TGTGCCAGCAGCTTGGGTGGGACAGGGGTCGATGAGCAGTACTTC,CASSLGGTGVDEQYF
TRBJ1-5,-,-,TRBV4-3,TGCGCCAGCAGCCAAGATCCGGATCAGCCCCAGCATTTT,CASSQDPDQPQHF
TRBJ2-7,-,-,TRBV18,TGTGCCAGCTCACCAGGGAACTACGAGCAGTACTTC,CASSPGNYEQYF
TRBJ2-2,-,-,TRBV5-1,TGCGCCAGCAGCTTGGATCCGGGAGCGGGGGAGCTGTTTTTT,CASSLDPGAGELFF
TRBJ1-4,-,-,TRBV2,TGTGCCAGCAGTGCGGAGGATTCCCCTGAAAAACTGTTTTTT,CASSAEDSPEKLFF
TRBJ1-5,-,-,TRBV6-4,TGTGCCAGCAGTGTCCTGGGACGCCATGGGGAAAGTAGGCCCCAGCATTTT,CASSVLGRHGESRPQHF
TRBJ2-5,-,-,TRBV19,TGTGCCAGTAGCCTTCAACAGGGTGAGACCCAGTACTTC,CASSLQQGETQYF